The source of this TCR beta chain is a study of blood T cells in healthy people across ages. The CDR3 sequence is 11 residues long. A sample-barcoded 5' primer and a J-beta primer mix were used in a second PCR of roughly 7 to 12 cycles. A single record per CDR3 protein comes from TCRdb applying MiXCR to the 5' RACE reads. The sample lists about 640,000 distinct CDR3 sequences, roughly 53% seen once, with approximately 37% in the top ten. The draw of peripheral blood yielded around 9.6 milliliters from each donor. The TCR was taken from a man aged 55 to 70 in good health. The J gene is TRBJ2-5, the V gene TRBV21-1. TRBV21-1 counts as a pseudogene. Sequenced sample: blood. The CDR3: CASSVHLGQYF. CDR3 DNA sequence: TGTGCCAGCAGCGTCCATTTAGGGCAGTACTTC.